These 29 T cell receptor beta chains share one sample of origin, sequenced in a study of pediatric ulcerative colitis (dated by TCRdb to the late 2010s). Library preparation used the immunoSEQ multiplex PCR assay. The clones in this table, taken by TCRdb from immuneACCESS, are in-frame only. Not every clone is retained; where verified, under half of the shortfall comes from an unresolved V gene, and the cause of the rest is unknown. This sample gives 55,000 to 80,000 clones in total; more than 60% of them show up just once. The ten largest clonotypes hold around 5.2% of the sample. Material for sequencing was blood. The source of these receptors is a boy between 5 and 17 years old with moderate ulcerative colitis.

The rearrangement joins TRBV5-1 to TRBJ2-2; 9 bases agree with TRBD2. V lost 1 base and J lost 6; bases outside the gene matches: 7. This CDR3 is built from 16 residues. CDR1 SGHRS and CDR2 YFSETQ come from the germline V gene. CDR3 in DNA: TGCGCCAGCAGCTTGTCTAGCGGGGTAATCGCCGGGGAGCTGTTTTTT. It specifies CASSLSSGVIAGELFF.

V is TRBV2 and J is TRBJ1-1; TRBD1 aligns across 8 bases. The CDR3 totals 13 residues. The germline CDR1 and CDR2 sequences are SNHLY and FYNNEI. The V gene end was trimmed by 10 bases and the J gene end by 4 bases; junction bases not matched to a gene: 8. CDR3 region: CAIKDRVGTEAFF. As DNA, the CDR3 is TGTGCCATCAAGGACAGGGTCGGCACTGAAGCTTTCTTT. Filled out from reference TRBV2 and TRBJ1-1, the complete variable domain reads EPEVTQTPSHQVTQMGQEVILRCVPISNHLYFYWYRQILGQKVEFLVSFYNNEISEKSEIFDDQFSVERPDGSNFTLKIRSTKLEDSAMYFCAIKDRVGTEAFFGQGTRLTVV.

The chain is built from TRBV11-2 and TRBJ2-3; TRBD1 aligns across 8 bases. The V segment lost 3 bases and the J segment 2 bases; nucleotides outside the gene matches: 10. Germline V gene sequence: CDR1 SGHAT, CDR2 FQNNGV. The CDR3 runs to 17 residues. This chain's CDR3 is CASSLDREVANTDTQYF. In DNA, the CDR3 is TGTGCCAGCAGCTTGGACAGGGAAGTGGCTAACACAGATACGCAGTATTTT.

This clone was detected only a few times. The chain couples TRBV7-7 to TRBJ2-1; D perhaps matches TRBD1 (6 bases). Trimming removed 5 bases at V and 7 bases at J, with 18 bases between. There are 15 residues in the CDR3. The germline V gene has CDR1 SSHAT and CDR2 FNYEAQ (reference sequence). The CDR3 DNA reads as TGTGCCAGCAGCCCGATCCGAGGGGGTGAAAATGAGCAGTTCTTC. This encodes CASSPIRGGENEQFF.

Notes on this clone: A read error may produce the germline difference seen at one junction end. The CDR3 DNA reads TGTGCCAGCAGTGAAGCTTCCAGCGGGGGGAGGGATTTT. This sequence encodes CASSEASSGGRDF. The V and J genes are TRBV2 and TRBJ2-3; 9 bases are shared with TRBD2. The CDR3 loop spans 13 amino acids. Germline assignment: CDR1 SNHLY and CDR2 FYNNEI.

This clone showed up just a few times. This chain connects TRBV10-2 to TRBJ1-5; D might be TRBD1 (5 bases). The CDR3 is made up of 15 amino acids. Trimming stripped 3 bases from V and 7 bases from J, with 16 bases between. Germline V gene lookup returns CDR1 WSHSY and CDR2 SAAADI. The CDR3 DNA follows: TGCGCCAGCAGTGAACTGGGGCTCTCCCACCAGCCCCAGCATTTT. This gives the protein CASSELGLSHQPQHF.

This chain joins TRBV27 and TRBJ1-1; the match to TRBD1 covers 9 bases. Trimming cost V 4 bases and J 5 bases; bases outside gene matches: 5. CDR3 length: 14 amino acids. Germline loops: CDR1 MNHEY, CDR2 SMNVEV (reference sequence). The CDR3 DNA follows: TGTGCCAGCAGTTACGCGACAGGGGGAACTGAAGCTTTCTTT. This encodes CASSYATGGTEAFF.

This chain links TRBV19 with TRBJ1-5; no firm D call. CDR3 length: 14 residues. Germline lookup yields CDR1 LNHDA and CDR2 SQIVND (reference sequence). Trimming cost V 6 bases and J 2 bases, with 11 bases left between them. Here the CDR3 DNA reads TGTGCCAGTAGCAATGAGAGGGGCAATCAGCCCCAGCATTTT. It is translated as CASSNERGNQPQHF.

The CDR3 here is CASSRGPGFPEAFF. CDR3 DNA: TGTGCCAGTAGTCGCGGGCCGGGATTCCCTGAAGCTTTCTTT. The V call is TRBV19, the J call TRBJ1-1; D unresolved. CDR3 length: 14 residues. CDR1 is LNHDA and CDR2 is SQIVND in the germline V gene (reference sequence). Trimming cost V 5 bases and J 6 bases, with 16 bases left between them.

The chain combines TRBV14 with TRBJ1-3, with D hard to call. Trimming removed 0 bases at V and 1 base at J, with 7 bases between. The CDR3 totals 15 residues. Germline lookup yields CDR1 SGHDN and CDR2 FVKESK. CDR3 in DNA: TGTGCCAGCAGCCAAGAACGGGGTTCTGGAAACACCATATATTTT. It encodes CASSQERGSGNTIYF.

The gene calls are TRBV2 and TRBJ2-3; 14 bases are a match to TRBD2. The CDR3 totals 16 residues. Germline CDR1 and CDR2: SNHLY and FYNNEI. With V trimmed by 4 bases and J by 4 bases, 4 bases remained unmatched. The CDR3 DNA sequence: TGTGCCAGCAGTGGGGAGGGACTAGCGGGAGCAGATACGCAGTATTTT. This gives the protein CASSGEGLAGADTQYF.

The chain recombines TRBV18 with TRBJ2-1; D possibly corresponds to TRBD1 (5 bases). V dropped 5 bases and J dropped 4 bases, with 12 bases sitting between them. The CDR3 totals 14 residues. In germline, CDR1 is KGHSH, CDR2 LQKENI. As DNA, the CDR3 is TGTGCCAGCTCATCGACAGAGATTTACAATGAGCAGTTCTTC. Translating it yields CASSSTEIYNEQFF.

The chain combines TRBV25-1 with TRBJ1-1; D unresolved. Germline V lookup: CDR1 MGHDK, CDR2 SYGVNS. V was clipped by 3 bases and J by 7 bases, with 12 bases between them. This CDR3 has 13 residues. CDR3 sequence: CASSDQRGVEAFF. CDR3 in DNA: TGTGCCAGCAGTGATCAGCGGGGTGTTGAAGCTTTCTTT. Supplemented by reference TRBV25-1 and TRBJ1-1, the full variable domain reads EADIYQTPRYLVIGTGKKITLECSQTMGHDKMYWYQQDPGMELHLIHYSYGVNSTEKGDLSSESTVSRIRTEHFPLTLESARPSHTSQYLCASSDQRGVEAFFGQGTRLTVV.

The rearrangement links TRBV5-5 to TRBJ1-6, with D unclear. With 0 bases removed from V and 8 bases from J, the gap between germline ends came to 3 bases. Germline V gives CDR1 SGHKS, CDR2 YYEKEE (reference sequence). This CDR3 spans 12 amino acids. This CDR3 is CASSLGDSPLHF. The CDR3 nucleotides are TGTGCCAGCAGCTTGGGGGATTCACCCCTCCACTTT.

The gene calls are TRBV4-3 and TRBJ2-7, with 7 bases identical to TRBD2. Germline CDR1 and CDR2: LGHNA and YSLEER. V lost 3 bases, J lost 2 bases, and 10 bases stayed unmatched. The CDR3 totals 16 residues. CDR3 bases: TGCGCCAGCAGCCACCCCGGGAAGCGGGGTACCTACGAGCAGTACTTC. Amino acids: CASSHPGKRGTYEQYF.

This chain links TRBV19 with TRBJ2-5; 7 positions match TRBD1. V lost 5 bases to trimming and J lost 5 bases; unmatched junction nucleotides: 14. The CDR3 runs 16 residues. Per germline, CDR1 LNHDA and CDR2 SQIVND (reference sequence). The CDR3 protein is CASSAQQGTNAETQYF. The DNA for the CDR3 is TGTGCCAGTAGTGCGCAACAGGGGACCAATGCGGAGACCCAGTACTTC.

This rearrangement joins TRBV5-5 to TRBJ2-3, with D uncertain. V lost 4 bases and J lost 3, with 9 bases in between. CDR1 is SGHKS and CDR2 is YYEKEE in the germline V gene (reference sequence). This CDR3 comprises 13 residues. This CDR3 reads CASSLGPTDTQYF. CDR3 DNA sequence: TGTGCCAGCAGCCTTGGACCGACAGATACGCAGTATTTT.

This clone was counted only a few times. The rearrangement uses TRBV29-1 and TRBJ1-1; 8 bases are shared with TRBD1. The CDR3 loop spans 13 amino acids. Trimming cost V 8 bases and J 4 bases; bases outside gene matches: 9. Germline values: CDR1 SQVTM, CDR2 ANQGSEA. CDR3 sequence (DNA): TGCAGCACAATAACAGGGGGTAGCACTGAAGCTTTCTTT. Its translation: CSTITGGSTEAFF.

The chain couples TRBV9 to TRBJ1-1, with 7 bases fitting TRBD1. V was clipped by 4 bases and J by 1 base; unmatched bases: 4. Germline CDR1 reads SGDLS; CDR2 reads YYNGEE. The CDR3 is made up of 14 amino acids. The CDR3 spells CASSPRQGNTEAFF. CDR3 nucleotides: TGTGCCAGCAGCCCCCGACAGGGGAACACTGAAGCTTTCTTT.

The chain links TRBV11-2 to TRBJ2-7; 9 bases agree with TRBD1. This CDR3 is built from 13 residues. Germline CDR1 and CDR2: SGHAT and FQNNGV. After removal of 5 bases from V and 7 bases from J, the junction contained 6 bases not matched to a gene. CDR3 in amino acids: CASSEGQGVEQYF. CDR3 coding DNA: TGTGCCAGCAGCGAGGGACAGGGAGTAGAGCAGTACTTC.

CDR3 sequence (DNA): TGCGCCAGCAGCTTCAGCATCGACAGGGCCTATGGCTACACCTTC. It translates to CASSFSIDRAYGYTF. V is TRBV5-1 and J is TRBJ1-2; 7 bases align to TRBD1. Germline V CDR1 and CDR2: SGHRS, YFSETQ. The CDR3 runs 15 residues. Losses at the gene ends were 2 bases for V and 4 bases for J; bases not matched to a gene: 8.

The chain is built from TRBV7-2 and TRBJ1-1; no reliable D call. Per the germline V gene, CDR1 is SGHTA and CDR2 is FQGNSA. The CDR3 extends over 14 amino acids. The germline V and J ends were trimmed by 3 bases and 0 bases, with 8 bases remaining between them. Here the CDR3 DNA reads TGTGCCAGCAGCTTTTACCGACTGAACACTGAAGCTTTCTTT. Protein product: CASSFYRLNTEAFF.

The rearrangement joins TRBV27 to TRBJ1-6; no clear D. V was trimmed by 7 bases and J by 6 bases, leaving 13 bases between them. The CDR3 loop spans 14 amino acids. Per the germline V gene, CDR1 is MNHEY and CDR2 is SMNVEV (reference sequence). CDR3 DNA sequence: TGTGCCAGCACTGGACGGCCCCCTAATTCACCCCTCCACTTT. Translating it yields CASTGRPPNSPLHF.

This clone has only a few counts. This chain connects TRBV2 to TRBJ1-2; the D is unclear. Germline V lookup: CDR1 SNHLY, CDR2 FYNNEI. Trimming left V 8 bases short and J 2 bases short, with 15 bases between. This CDR3 is 14 amino acids long. Here the CDR3 reads CASEPGTANYGYTF. CDR3 in DNA: TGTGCCAGCGAACCTGGAACAGCAAACTATGGCTACACCTTC.

This clone was seen only once. V and J are TRBV4-1 and TRBJ2-7; possibly TRBD2 for D (5 bases). The CDR3 is 16 amino acids. The V and J ends lost 1 base and 6 bases respectively, with 19 bases between them. CDR1 is MGHRA and CDR2 is YSYEKL in the germline V gene. CDR3 in DNA: TGCGCCAGCAGCCAAGTATACCCCCTTTCTGGAGGCGAGCAGTACTTC. Translation gives CASSQVYPLSGGEQYF.

This clone is a singleton in its sample. J is TRBJ1-2 and V is TRBV19; D may be TRBD1 (5 bases). The CDR3 sequence is 14 residues long. Trimming pared 2 bases from V and 7 bases from J, leaving 14 bases between. Germline V gene data show CDR1 as LNHDA and CDR2 as SQIVND (reference sequence). CDR3 loop: CASSIMAGDGGYTF. In DNA form, the CDR3 reads TGTGCCAGTAGTATAATGGCGGGGGACGGTGGCTACACCTTC.

The chain has TRBV5-6 and TRBJ2-1, with D uncertain. This CDR3 region has 16 residues. CDR1 SGHDT and CDR2 YYEEEE come from the germline V gene. Trimming stripped 0 bases from V and 2 bases from J, with 12 bases between. CDR3 loop: CASSLDGLFPYNEQFF. The CDR3 nucleotides read TGTGCCAGCAGCTTGGATGGGTTGTTCCCCTACAATGAGCAGTTCTTC.

This clone has more than one count but fewer than ten. V gene TRBV10-3 combines with J gene TRBJ1-1; D ambiguous. Deletions cut 6 bases from V and 0 bases from J, with 5 bases between. This CDR3 is 12 amino acids long. CDR1 ENHRY and CDR2 SYGVKD come from the germline V gene. For the CDR3, the DNA is TGTGCCATCAGCAATTTGAACACTGAAGCTTTCTTT. As protein: CAISNLNTEAFF.

This chain links TRBV5-1 with TRBJ2-5, with 12 bases identical to TRBD1. In germline, CDR1 is SGHRS, CDR2 YFSETQ. The CDR3 spans 17 residues. J gave up 5 bases and V 4 bases, and 12 bases lay outside the gene matches. The CDR3 sequence: CASSPGTGGLWVETQYF. The CDR3 bases are TGCGCCAGCAGCCCCGGGACAGGGGGCCTTTGGGTGGAGACCCAGTACTTC.